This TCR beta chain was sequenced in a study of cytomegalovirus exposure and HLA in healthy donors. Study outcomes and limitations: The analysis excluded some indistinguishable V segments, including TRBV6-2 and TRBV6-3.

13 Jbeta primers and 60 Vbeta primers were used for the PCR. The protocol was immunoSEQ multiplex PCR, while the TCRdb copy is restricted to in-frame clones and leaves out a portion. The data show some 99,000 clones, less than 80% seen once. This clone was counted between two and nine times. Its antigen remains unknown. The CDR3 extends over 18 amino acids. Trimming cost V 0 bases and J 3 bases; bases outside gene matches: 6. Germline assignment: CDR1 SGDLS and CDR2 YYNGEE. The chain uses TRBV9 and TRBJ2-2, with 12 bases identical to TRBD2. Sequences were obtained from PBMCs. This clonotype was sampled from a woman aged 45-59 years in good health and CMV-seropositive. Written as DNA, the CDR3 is TGTGCCAGCAGCGTAGGTCCTAGCGGGAGGGCGGACACCGGGGAGCTGTTTTTT. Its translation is CASSVGPSGRADTGELFF.